Each of the 19 T cell receptor beta chains below was sequenced from the same sample in a study of shared clonotypes between healthy human individuals. The repertoire was sequenced with immunoSEQ multiplex PCR; TCRdb's copy has only in-frame clones and lacks some. Here the sample spans about 2 million clones, around 95% being singletons. The sequenced sample was naive CD4+ T cells sorted from blood. The subset here: CD45RA+ positively selected. Receptors were obtained from a young man in good health.

The CDR3 reads CASSSLAGYSYEQYF. DNA for the CDR3: TGTGCCAGCAGCTCACTAGCGGGGTATTCCTACGAGCAGTACTTC. This chain links TRBV7-8 with TRBJ2-7, with TRBD2 matching over 10 bases. J gave up 1 base and V 4 bases, and 4 bases lay outside the gene matches. This CDR3 contains 15 residues. Germline CDR1 and CDR2: SGHVS and FQNEAQ.

The V gene is TRBV4-1, the J gene TRBJ2-3, with D uncertain. The V gene's germline CDR1 is MGHRA and CDR2 YSYEKL. The CDR3 has 15 residues. V was pared by 3 bases and J by 3 bases, with 13 bases between. The CDR3 here is CASSQVNQKTDTQYF. CDR3 DNA: TGCGCCAGCAGCCAGGTTAATCAGAAAACAGATACGCAGTATTTT.

The V and J genes are TRBV7-9 and TRBJ1-2; D may be TRBD1 (6 bases). This CDR3 has 16 amino acids. The V gene's germline CDR1 is SEHNR and CDR2 FQNEAQ (reference sequence). Trimming took off 1 base at V and 7 bases at J, with 19 bases between the two ends. As DNA, the CDR3 is TGTGCCAGCAGCTTAGGACGCGGGGGCCCAGCGGTTGGCTACACCTTC. This gives the protein CASSLGRGGPAVGYTF.

V and J are TRBV5-4 and TRBJ1-6; 7 nucleotides align to TRBD1. Germline CDR1 SGHNT, CDR2 YYREEE (reference sequence). The CDR3 runs to 15 residues. Trimming removed 2 bases from V and 9 bases from J; junction bases left unmatched: 8. CDR3: CASSFGDRESSPLHF. The CDR3 DNA follows: TGTGCCAGCAGCTTTGGTGACAGGGAGAGTTCACCCCTCCACTTT.

The chain is built from TRBV7-2 and TRBJ2-3; D is ambiguous. The CDR3 has 12 amino acids. The germline V gene has CDR1 SGHTA and CDR2 FQGNSA. Trimming stripped 1 base from V and 9 bases from J, with 8 bases between. In nucleotides, the CDR3 is TGTGCCAGCAGCTTAGATCCCGGGACGCAGTATTTT. This gives the protein CASSLDPGTQYF.

The chain combines TRBV10-3 with TRBJ2-1; D gene unclear. Trimming pared 2 bases from V and 2 bases from J, leaving 1 base between. This CDR3 has 12 amino acids. Germline V lookup: CDR1 ENHRY, CDR2 SYGVKD. CDR3 protein: CAISETYNEQFF. The CDR3 DNA follows: TGTGCCATCAGTGAGACCTACAATGAGCAGTTCTTC.

This clone was picked up one time. This sequence joins TRBV5-6 and TRBJ1-2; TRBD1 might be the D (5 bases). V was cut by 0 bases and J by 7 bases, with 19 bases left in between. The germline CDR1 and CDR2 sequences are SGHDT and YYEEEE. The length of the CDR3 is 16 residues. CDR3 sequence: CASSLEGAGLVGGYTF. CDR3 DNA sequence: TGTGCCAGCAGCTTGGAGGGCGCGGGGCTCGTCGGTGGCTACACCTTC.

In its sample, this clone was seen once. CDR3 coding DNA: TGCGCCAGCGCCCGTTGGGTGGGGACCTCCTACGAGCAGTACTTC. Protein sequence: CASARWVGTSYEQYF. This chain uses TRBV10-1 with TRBJ2-7, with D perhaps assigned TRBD1 or TRBD2 (5 bases each). Deletions cut 8 bases from V and 0 bases from J, with 17 bases between. Germline CDR1 reads WNHNN; CDR2 reads SYGVQD (reference sequence). The CDR3 is 15 amino acids.

This chain joins TRBV5-1 and TRBJ2-2, with 12 bases matching TRBD2. Looked up from germline, CDR1 is SGHRS and CDR2 is YFSETQ. V gave up 5 bases and J gave up 2 bases; unmatched junction bases: 4. The CDR3 consists of 16 residues. The CDR3 DNA reads TGCGCCAGCAGACCGGGACTAGCGGGTAACACCGGGGAGCTGTTTTTT. Translated, it gives CASRPGLAGNTGELFF.

V and J are TRBV11-2 and TRBJ2-5; 7 bases agree with TRBD2. V lost 1 base to trimming and J lost 0 bases; unmatched junction nucleotides: 5. From germline, CDR1 is SGHAT and CDR2 FQNNGV. The CDR3 runs 16 residues. The CDR3 spells CASSLAGGTNQETQYF. Written as DNA, the CDR3 is TGTGCCAGCAGCTTAGCGGGCGGGACTAACCAAGAGACCCAGTACTTC. Complete variable domain (other parts from reference TRBV11-2 and TRBJ2-5): EAGVAQSPRYKIIEKRQSVAFWCNPISGHATLYWYQQILGQGPKLLIQFQNNGVVDDSQLPKDRFSAERLKGVDSTLKIQPAKLEDSAVYLCASSLAGGTNQETQYFGPGTRLLVL.

The rearrangement joins TRBV9 to TRBJ2-5; 7 nucleotides line up with TRBD1. The germline V gene has CDR1 SGDLS and CDR2 YYNGEE. Trimming removed 4 bases from V and 5 bases from J; junction bases left unmatched: 5. The CDR3 sequence is 13 residues long. The CDR3 protein is CASSRRQGETQYF. In DNA, the CDR3 is TGTGCCAGCAGCAGGAGACAGGGCGAGACCCAGTACTTC. The entire variable domain, with the rest obtained from reference TRBV9 and TRBJ2-5, is as follows: DSGVTQTPKHLITATGQRVTLRCSPRSGDLSVYWYQQSLDQGLQFLIQYYNGEERAKGNILERFSAQQFPDLHSELNLSSLELGDSALYFCASSRRQGETQYFGPGTRLLVL.

Comments on this clone: The same CDR3 can be traced to other DNA sequences in this sample. The chain is built from TRBV7-9 and TRBJ1-2; possible D gene TRBD1, 5 bases. The CDR3 is 13 amino acids. Germline V gene sequence: CDR1 SEHNR, CDR2 FQNEAQ (reference sequence). Trimming took 3 bases from V and 5 from J, leaving 10 bases between them. The CDR3 loop is CASSLREGYGYTF. In nucleotides, the CDR3 is TGTGCCAGCAGCTTGAGGGAGGGGTATGGCTACACCTTC.

This chain joins TRBV10-2 and TRBJ2-2, with D perhaps matching TRBD1 (6 bases). From germline, CDR1 is WSHSY and CDR2 SAAADI. There are 14 residues in the CDR3. V lost 6 bases, J lost 7 bases, and 15 bases lay in between. The CDR3 nucleotides read TGCGCCAGCAGATCTCAGGGGTATATCGGGGAGCTGTTTTTT. Residues: CASRSQGYIGELFF.

The chain joins TRBV5-6 to TRBJ2-1; D is perhaps TRBD1 (7 bases). The germline V and J ends were trimmed by 4 bases and 2 bases, with 16 bases remaining between them. CDR3 length equals 16 residues. Germline V CDR1 and CDR2: SGHDT, YYEEEE. This CDR3 is CASSVTGTPPYNEQFF. The CDR3 nucleotides are TGTGCCAGCAGCGTGACAGGGACTCCCCCCTACAATGAGCAGTTCTTC.

The V gene is TRBV28, the J gene TRBJ1-2; the D gene is possibly TRBD1 (5 bases). Per the germline V gene, CDR1 is MDHEN and CDR2 is SYDVKM. The CDR3 contains 12 residues. The germline V and J ends were trimmed by 8 bases and 4 bases, with 11 bases remaining between them. CDR3 loop: CASYGASYGYTF. The CDR3 DNA reads TGTGCCAGCTATGGGGCCTCCTATGGCTACACCTTC.

This rearrangement joins TRBV27 to TRBJ2-2; D might be TRBD1 (6 bases). Trimming removed 7 bases from V and 5 bases from J, with 8 bases in between. The CDR3 has 12 amino acids. Germline V gene data show CDR1 as MNHEY and CDR2 as SMNVEV (reference sequence). Here the CDR3 reads CASTTGTGELFF. CDR3 DNA: TGTGCCAGCACCACAGGGACCGGGGAGCTGTTTTTT.

The chain employs TRBV7-2 and TRBJ1-1; tentative D call: TRBD1 (6 bases). The V end lost 2 bases, the J end lost 1 base, and 14 bases lay between the germline ends. Looked up from germline, CDR1 is SGHTA and CDR2 is FQGNSA. The CDR3 has 16 amino acids. CDR3 loop: CASSLRQGTPNTEAFF. The CDR3, as DNA: TGTGCCAGCAGCTTACGGCAGGGGACACCGAACACTGAAGCTTTCTTT.

This clone has a single count. This chain connects TRBV5-1 to TRBJ2-5; TRBD1 might be the D (6 bases). Trimming left V 0 bases short and J 5 bases short, with 14 bases between. The CDR3 extends over 15 amino acids. Germline CDR1 SGHRS, CDR2 YFSETQ. The CDR3 is CASSLEVGGSETQYF. DNA of the CDR3: TGCGCCAGCAGCTTGGAGGTAGGGGGTAGCGAGACCCAGTACTTC.

The CDR3 nucleotides are TGTGCCAGCGGAACAGGGCAGAATTCACCCCTCCACTTT. Translating gives CASGTGQNSPLHF. This chain joins TRBV2 and TRBJ1-6; D is possibly TRBD1 (6 bases). Germline lookup yields CDR1 SNHLY and CDR2 FYNNEI. This CDR3 spans 13 amino acids. Trimming took off 8 bases at V and 7 bases at J, with 12 bases between the two ends.